Included here is one T cell receptor (beta chain) sequence, with context. Its antigen is unknown. The sample is drawn from a study of T cells after yellow fever vaccination. UMIs and a universal primer site were added when TCR cDNA was made by 5'RACE template switching. TCRdb reprocessed the 5' RACE reads via MiXCR and lists one record per CDR3 protein. The table shows about 140,000 distinct CDR3 sequences, with about 7.7% occurring only once. The V segment lost 0 bases and the J segment 2 bases; nucleotides outside the gene matches: 6. This CDR3 comprises 16 residues. From germline, CDR1 is SGHNT and CDR2 YYREEE (reference sequence). Whole-study findings and limits: Clones from primary vaccination mostly reappeared after the booster (96% CD4, 88% CD8). The CD4 and CD8 compartments had a small share of their clonotypes in common. The secondary response showed a weaker magnitude and a faster peak, day 5 versus 15.

This rearrangement joins TRBV5-4 to TRBJ2-7; 9 bases line up with TRBD2. This TCR was sampled from a man aged 30 to 45 who received the YFV17D yellow fever vaccine. The material sequenced was CD4+ T cells sorted from PBMCs, taken 5 days after the yellow fever booster vaccination. CDR3: CASSLAASGKTYEQYF. CDR3 in DNA: TGTGCCAGCAGCTTGGCCGCTAGCGGGAAAACCTACGAGCAGTACTTC.